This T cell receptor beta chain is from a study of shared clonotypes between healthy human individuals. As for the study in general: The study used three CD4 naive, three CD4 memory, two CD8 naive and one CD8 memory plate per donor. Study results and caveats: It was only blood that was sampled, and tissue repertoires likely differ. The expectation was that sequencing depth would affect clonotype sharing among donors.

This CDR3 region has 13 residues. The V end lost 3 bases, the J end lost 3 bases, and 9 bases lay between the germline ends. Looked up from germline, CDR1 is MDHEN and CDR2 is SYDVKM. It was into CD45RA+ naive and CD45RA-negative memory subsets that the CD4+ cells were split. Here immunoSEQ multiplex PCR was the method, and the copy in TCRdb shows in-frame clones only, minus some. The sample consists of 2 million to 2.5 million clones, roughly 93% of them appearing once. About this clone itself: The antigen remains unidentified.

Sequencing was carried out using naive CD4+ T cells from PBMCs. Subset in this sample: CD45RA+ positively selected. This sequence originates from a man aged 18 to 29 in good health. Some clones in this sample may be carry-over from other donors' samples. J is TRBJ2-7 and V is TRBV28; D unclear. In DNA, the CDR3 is TGTGCCAGCAGTTTGCCAGTCCACTACGAGCAGTACTTC. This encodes CASSLPVHYEQYF.